This TCR beta chain was identified during a study of response to subunit inactivated influenza vaccine. This clonotype was found many times. The target antigen is unknown. TCRdb redid the calling of the RT-PCR reads with MiXCR, one entry per CDR3 protein. Of roughly 180,000 distinct CDR3 sequences listed, around 9% are singletons. This CDR3 is built from 14 residues. V was cut by 7 bases and J by 5 bases, with 16 bases left in between. The V gene's germline CDR1 is SGHVS and CDR2 FQNEAQ. The study's findings and limits: Authors suggested each seasonal influenza vaccination recruits few new T cells.

The sample was non-naive T cells sorted from PBMCs, taken on the day of vaccination. The clonotype originates from a man in his fifties who received an inactivated influenza vaccine. V usage is TRBV7-8 and J usage is TRBJ2-3, with D perhaps TRBD1 (6 bases). Here the CDR3 reads CASTSWGREDTQYF. The CDR3 DNA follows: TGTGCCAGCACCTCCTGGGGGCGCGAAGATACGCAGTATTTT.